The T cell receptor beta chain under discussion was sequenced for a study of blood T cell repertoires in COVID-19. Looking at the study overall: T cells, B-cell-depleted T cells, or PBMCs supplied cDNA or gDNA.

To note about this clone: One end of the junction is discordant with germline, which a read error may explain.

The table came from immunoSEQ multiplex PCR; TCRdb's copy has only in-frame clones and leaves some out. The table has about 150,000 clones, more than 80% seen once. The germline V gene has CDR1 SSHAT and CDR2 FNYEAQ (reference sequence). The CDR3 is 17 amino acids. The sequenced material came from peripheral blood. This receptor was taken from a human donor with acute or convalescent COVID-19. The donor label of this sample is uncertain. This chain connects TRBV7-7 to TRBJ2-2; 9 bases are a match to TRBD2. CDR3 DNA: TGTGCTAGCAGCTTAACTCGCGGGGGGGCAAGCATCGGGGAGCTGTTTTTT. Translated, it gives CASSLTRGGASIGELFF.